A single sample gave rise to the 30 T cell receptor beta chains below, sequenced in a study of cytomegalovirus exposure and HLA in healthy donors. The PCR contained 60 Vbeta and 13 Jbeta primers. The assay was immunoSEQ multiplex PCR, and TCRdb's table has in-frame clones only and misses some. The table includes fewer than 110,000 clones, 74% detected once. Sequencing was performed on PBMCs. The receptors originated from a woman between 40 and 55 years old in good health and CMV-seropositive.

This clone was counted between two and nine times. The chain employs TRBV19 and TRBJ2-7; D uncertain. The germline gives CDR1 LNHDA, CDR2 SQIVND (reference sequence). This CDR3 comprises 14 residues. V was shortened by 2 bases and J by 0 bases, with 8 bases between the two germline ends. CDR3 in amino acids: CASSISGRSYEQYF. CDR3 sequence (DNA): TGTGCCAGTAGTATATCAGGTCGCTCCTACGAGCAGTACTTC. Combining the CDR3 with reference TRBV19 and TRBJ2-7 gives the whole variable domain DGGITQSPKYLFRKEGQNVTLSCEQNLNHDAMYWYRQDPGQGLRLIYYSQIVNDFQKGDIAEGYSVSREKKESFPLTVTSAQKNPTAFYLCASSISGRSYEQYFGPGTRLTVT.

The chain couples TRBV7-9 to TRBJ2-3; D possibly corresponds to TRBD1 (6 bases). Germline CDR1 SEHNR, CDR2 FQNEAQ (reference sequence). V was trimmed by 5 bases and J by 2 bases, leaving 17 bases between them. This CDR3 has 16 residues. CDR3 loop: CASSPGGQYFTDTQYF. The CDR3, as DNA: TGTGCCAGCAGCCCAGGTGGACAGTACTTCACAGATACGCAGTATTTT.

J is TRBJ2-7 and V is TRBV6-6; D is perhaps TRBD2 (7 bases). V was pared by 5 bases and J by 2 bases, with 13 bases between. The germline gives CDR1 MNHNY, CDR2 SVGAGI (reference sequence). This CDR3 comprises 14 residues. The CDR3 is CASSRGGVAYEQYF. CDR3 DNA sequence: TGTGCCAGCAGTAGGGGGGGGGTAGCCTACGAGCAGTACTTC.

This rearrangement joins TRBV5-1 to TRBJ1-6; D possibly corresponds to TRBD1 (5 bases). The CDR3 runs to 15 residues. The V and J ends lost 1 base and 8 bases respectively, with 13 bases between them. Germline lookup yields CDR1 SGHRS and CDR2 YFSETQ. CDR3 sequence: CASSLLQAMYSPLHF. The CDR3 DNA is TGCGCCAGCAGCTTGTTACAGGCCATGTATTCACCCCTCCACTTT.

In this sample, this clone turned up a few times. V and J are TRBV20-1 and TRBJ1-2; D is ambiguous. Germline V CDR1 and CDR2: DFQATT, SNEGSKA (reference sequence). The CDR3 is made up of 11 amino acids. Trimming took off 7 bases at V and 6 bases at J, with 12 bases between the two ends. CDR3 nucleotides: TGCAGTGTCGAAAATCAGGATGGCTACACCTTC. Translating it yields CSVENQDGYTF.

This clone came up a few times. The V and J genes are TRBV6-1 and TRBJ2-6; D is uncertain. CDR3 length equals 14 residues. Deletions cut 3 bases from V and 1 base from J, with 4 bases between. The germline V gene encodes CDR1 MNHNS and CDR2 SASEGT. The CDR3 nucleotides are TGTGCCAGCAGTGATATTTCTGGGGCCAACGTCCTGACTTTC. This encodes CASSDISGANVLTF.

The chain couples TRBV11-1 to TRBJ2-2, with TRBD1 as a possible D gene (5 bases). Germline-derived CDR1 and CDR2 are SGHAT and FQDESV (reference sequence). V was trimmed by 5 bases and J by 2 bases, leaving 12 bases between them. The CDR3 is made up of 15 amino acids. The CDR3 is CASSGARINTGELFF. The CDR3 DNA is TGTGCCAGCAGCGGGGCACGGATCAACACCGGGGAGCTGTTTTTT.

The V and J genes are TRBV6-1 and TRBJ1-2; no firm D call. CDR3 length equals 14 residues. Germline CDR1 MNHNS, CDR2 SASEGT. V lost 3 bases and J lost 2, with 10 bases in between. CDR3 loop: CASSDGQQNYGYTF. The CDR3 DNA reads TGTGCCAGCAGTGATGGGCAGCAGAACTATGGCTACACCTTC.

This chain uses TRBV5-1 with TRBJ1-1; D gene unclear. V lost 4 bases and J lost 4, with 8 bases in between. This CDR3 is 12 amino acids long. Germline V gives CDR1 SGHRS, CDR2 YFSETQ. Written as DNA, the CDR3 is TGCGCCAGCAGCGAGGAAGGCACTGAAGCTTTCTTT. Translating it yields CASSEEGTEAFF.

V gene TRBV7-2 combines with J gene TRBJ1-3, with D tentatively TRBD1 (5 bases). This CDR3 region has 15 residues. Germline V gene sequence: CDR1 SGHTA, CDR2 FQGNSA. Trimming removed 5 bases from V and 3 bases from J, with 14 bases in between. The CDR3 here is CASSAQGRGGNTIYF. DNA of the CDR3: TGTGCCAGCAGCGCTCAGGGTCGAGGTGGAAACACCATATATTTT.

The CDR3 DNA is TGTGCCAGCAGTTTCTTAATTGGGGGGGGAGGCTACACCTTC. Translation gives CASSFLIGGGGYTF. The V call is TRBV27, the J call TRBJ1-2; the D gene is possibly TRBD1 (5 bases). V was pared by 3 bases and J by 8 bases, with 16 bases between. CDR1 MNHEY and CDR2 SMNVEV come from the germline V gene (reference sequence). The CDR3 spans 14 residues.

The chain uses TRBV2 and TRBJ1-5, with TRBD1 identical over 10 bases. Germline CDR1 reads SNHLY; CDR2 reads FYNNEI. CDR3 length: 15 residues. After removal of 5 bases from V and 7 bases from J, the junction contained 8 bases not matched to a gene. CDR3 amino acids: CASSSSGQGQQPQHF. The CDR3 nucleotides read TGTGCCAGCAGTTCATCGGGACAGGGGCAGCAGCCCCAGCATTTT.

The chain has TRBV27 and TRBJ1-2; possibly TRBD1 for D (5 bases). CDR3 size: 15 residues. V lost 2 bases and J lost 7, with 17 bases in between. In germline, CDR1 is MNHEY, CDR2 SMNVEV (reference sequence). In DNA form, the CDR3 reads TGTGCCAGCAGTTTAGGGGCAGGAGATTTGTCTGGCTACACCTTC. It encodes CASSLGAGDLSGYTF.

This chain links TRBV7-2 with TRBJ1-5; D perhaps matches TRBD1 (6 bases). The germline V and J ends were trimmed by 6 bases and 1 base, with 13 bases remaining between them. Germline assignment: CDR1 SGHTA and CDR2 FQGNSA. This CDR3 is built from 15 residues. The DNA of the CDR3 is TGTGCCAGCAGTCGGACAGCCACAAGCAATCAGCCCCAGCATTTT. It encodes CASSRTATSNQPQHF.

The J gene is TRBJ1-2, the V gene TRBV20-1; D unclear. This CDR3 contains 11 residues. V was trimmed by 3 bases and J by 6 bases, leaving 8 bases between them. Per germline, CDR1 DFQATT and CDR2 SNEGSKA (reference sequence). As DNA, the CDR3 is TGCAGTGCTAGGGCAGATAATGGCTACACCTTC. Residues: CSARADNGYTF.

V and J are TRBV11-2 and TRBJ2-5, with 11 bases identical to TRBD2. The V gene's germline CDR1 is SGHAT and CDR2 FQNNGV. V was pared by 5 bases and J by 5 bases, with 10 bases of the junction left unmatched. This CDR3 contains 16 residues. The chain's CDR3 is CASSVNSGGALETQYF. The CDR3 DNA is TGTGCCAGCAGCGTTAATAGCGGGGGGGCCTTGGAGACCCAGTACTTC.

This rearrangement joins TRBV6-1 to TRBJ1-5; weak D call: TRBD1 (5 bases). This CDR3 spans 14 amino acids. V was cut by 2 bases and J by 3 bases, with 8 bases left in between. Germline loops: CDR1 MNHNS, CDR2 SASEGT. Here the CDR3 DNA reads TGTGCCAGCAGTGAACAGGGCTCCAATCAGCCCCAGCATTTT. Amino acids: CASSEQGSNQPQHF.

V usage is TRBV7-3 and J usage is TRBJ1-5; D possibly corresponds to TRBD1 (5 bases). Germline lookup yields CDR1 SGHTA and CDR2 FQGTGA. The CDR3 totals 14 residues. The V end lost 1 base, the J end lost 4 bases, and 8 bases lay between the germline ends. CDR3 nucleotide sequence: TGTGCCAGCAGCTTAAGTGGGGGGAATCAGCCCCAGCATTTT. The encoded protein is CASSLSGGNQPQHF.

The rearrangement joins TRBV9 to TRBJ2-5; the match to TRBD2 covers 9 bases. The CDR3 is 16 residues long. In germline, CDR1 is SGDLS, CDR2 YYNGEE. V lost 1 base and J lost 0; bases outside the gene matches: 4. CDR3 coding DNA: TGTGCCAGCAGCGTATCGGCTAGCGGGGACCAAGAGACCCAGTACTTC. As protein: CASSVSASGDQETQYF.

The V gene is TRBV5-1, the J gene TRBJ1-1; D may be TRBD1 (5 bases). V dropped 3 bases and J dropped 2 bases, with 14 bases sitting between them. This CDR3 spans 15 amino acids. Per germline, CDR1 SGHRS and CDR2 YFSETQ. DNA of the CDR3: TGCGCCAGCAGCTCGGACGGGGGACCCAACACTGAAGCTTTCTTT. Its translation is CASSSDGGPNTEAFF. Full variable domain (rest looked up from reference TRBV5-1 and TRBJ1-1): KAGVTQTPRYLIKTRGQQVTLSCSPISGHRSVSWYQQTPGQGLQFLFEYFSETQRNKGNFPGRFSGRQFSNSRSEMNVSTLELGDSALYLCASSSDGGPNTEAFFGQGTRLTVV.

This clone was seen a single time. This chain links TRBV7-2 with TRBJ2-7, with TRBD1 as a possible D gene (6 bases). Germline V lookup: CDR1 SGHTA, CDR2 FQGNSA. The CDR3 has 12 amino acids. Trimming shortened V by 5 bases and J by 2 bases, and 7 bases separated the two germline ends. The CDR3 region has the DNA TGTGCCAGCAGCCCAGGGGCCTACGAGCAGTACTTC. This codes for CASSPGAYEQYF.

This chain joins TRBV7-2 and TRBJ2-1; TRBD2 might be the D (7 bases). This CDR3 is built from 15 residues. CDR1 is SGHTA and CDR2 is FQGNSA in the germline V gene. The V end was cut by 1 base, the J end by 4 bases, with 11 bases between. CDR3 amino acids: CASSLDAGAYNEQFF. In DNA form, the CDR3 reads TGTGCCAGCAGCTTAGACGCGGGGGCGTACAATGAGCAGTTCTTC.

This clone was counted a few times. The chain uses TRBV7-8 and TRBJ2-1; 11 positions agree with TRBD1. CDR1 SGHVS and CDR2 FQNEAQ come from the germline V gene. This CDR3 has 15 amino acids. With 1 base clipped from V and 8 bases from J, the junction kept 4 bases outside the gene matches. DNA of the CDR3: TGTGCCAGCAGCTTAGGGCGGACAGGGGGCTATGAGCAGTTCTTC. Its protein is CASSLGRTGGYEQFF.

The chain uses TRBV11-2 and TRBJ2-5, with TRBD1 matching 7 bases. V trimming: 6 bases; J trimming: 7 bases; junction bases outside the gene matches: 11. Germline V CDR1 and CDR2: SGHAT, FQNNGV. The CDR3 covers 14 residues. This CDR3 reads CASSSQGTKSTQYF. CDR3 bases: TGTGCCAGCAGTTCACAGGGGACCAAGTCGACCCAGTACTTC.

The rearrangement joins TRBV14 to TRBJ2-5, with 11 bases identical to TRBD2. CDR3 length: 17 residues. In germline, CDR1 is SGHDN, CDR2 FVKESK. The trim removed 4 bases at V and 2 bases at J, leaving 9 bases unmatched. The CDR3 DNA follows: TGTGCCAGCAGCCTTTGGGCTAGCGGGGGGCAGCAAGAGACCCAGTACTTC. Its translation: CASSLWASGGQQETQYF.

The chain is built from TRBV12-5 and TRBJ1-1; 9 nucleotides match TRBD1. Trimming at V came to 0 bases and at J to 5 bases, leaving 10 bases not matched to a gene. CDR3 size: 17 residues. Germline CDR1 and CDR2: LGHNT and FRNRAP. CDR3 DNA sequence: TGTGCTAGTGGTTTGGTACGTGTGACAGGGGGAGGTACTGAAGCTTTCTTT. This encodes CASGLVRVTGGGTEAFF.

The rearrangement links TRBV27 to TRBJ2-1; possibly TRBD1 for D (6 bases). Germline V CDR1 and CDR2: MNHEY, SMNVEV (reference sequence). The V gene lost 4 bases and the J gene lost 0 bases, with 16 bases spanning the gap. The CDR3 consists of 17 residues. CDR3 nucleotides: TGTGCCAGCAGTTCCCGGGACACCCACCCCTCCTACAATGAGCAGTTCTTC. This translates into CASSSRDTHPSYNEQFF.

This clone was recorded once. CDR3 nucleotides: TGTGCCAGCAGAGCGACAGCAAGTAATTCACCCCTCCACTTT. It translates to CASRATASNSPLHF. The chain combines TRBV6-5 with TRBJ1-6; D perhaps matches TRBD1 (5 bases). Trimming removed 6 bases from V and 6 bases from J, with 12 bases in between. Germline V gives CDR1 MNHEY, CDR2 SVGAGI. This CDR3 comprises 14 residues.

The chain uses TRBV30 and TRBJ1-2; possible D gene TRBD1, 6 bases. In germline, CDR1 is GTSNPN, CDR2 SVGIG (reference sequence). V lost 5 bases and J 7 bases, leaving 29 bases between the germline ends. The CDR3 extends over 17 amino acids. The CDR3 DNA reads TGTGCCTGGTCGGGACAACGGATTTTTTCAAGGGAGGGTGGCTACACCTTC. It is translated as CAWSGQRIFSREGGYTF.

The rearrangement links TRBV9 to TRBJ1-6; possible D gene TRBD1, 5 bases. The CDR3 runs 15 residues. In germline, CDR1 is SGDLS, CDR2 YYNGEE. V was clipped by 4 bases and J by 8 bases, with 16 bases between them. The CDR3 loop reads CASSLEGEADSPLHF. CDR3 in DNA: TGTGCCAGCAGCCTTGAAGGGGAGGCGGATTCACCCCTCCACTTT.